The TCR beta chain described here comes from a study of blood T cell repertoires in COVID-19. Turning to the study itself: Whether acute or convalescent, the COVID-19 samples came from the United States, Italy and Spain.

V shed 2 bases and J shed 4 bases, with 10 bases lying between them. This CDR3 contains 14 residues. Germline V gives CDR1 SGHTS, CDR2 YDEGEE. Profiling relied on immunoSEQ multiplex PCR, and the TCRdb table lists in-frame clones only, not all of them. The data hold fewer than 110,000 clones, with 84% observed a single time. Specimen: peripheral blood. V gene TRBV5-8 combines with J gene TRBJ1-5; D gene uncertain. This clonotype originated in a human donor in a cohort sampled during active COVID-19. The DNA of the CDR3 is TGTGCCAGCAGCTTCCGTCCGGGGAATCAGCCCCAGCATTTT. Protein: CASSFRPGNQPQHF.